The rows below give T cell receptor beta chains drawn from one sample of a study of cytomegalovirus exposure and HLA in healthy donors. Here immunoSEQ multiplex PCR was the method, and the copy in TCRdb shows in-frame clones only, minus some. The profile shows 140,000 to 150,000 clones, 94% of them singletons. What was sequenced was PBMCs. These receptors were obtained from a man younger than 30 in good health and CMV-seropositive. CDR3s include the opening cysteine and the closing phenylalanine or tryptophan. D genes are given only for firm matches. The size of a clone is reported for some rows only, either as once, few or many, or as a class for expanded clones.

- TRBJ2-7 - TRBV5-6 TGTGCCAGCAGCTCAATCGGCTCCTACGAGCAGTACTTC CASSSIGSYEQYF
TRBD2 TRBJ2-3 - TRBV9 TGTGCCAGCAGCGTGGCTAGCGGGCCACGCACAGATACGCAGTATTTT CASSVASGPRTDTQYF
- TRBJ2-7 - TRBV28 TGTGCCAGCAGTTTCCCGGGACTGAGCTACGAGCAGTACTTC CASSFPGLSYEQYF
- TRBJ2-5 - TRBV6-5 TGTGCCAGCAGTTACTCAGCTAGAAGGCAAGAGACCCAGTACTTC CASSYSARRQETQYF
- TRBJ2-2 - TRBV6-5 TGTGCCAGCAGTTACTCCCAGGGGACCGGGGAGCTGTTTTTT CASSYSQGTGELFF
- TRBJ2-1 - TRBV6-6 TGTGCCAGCAGTTACGCAGGGATGGGTAATGAGCAGTTCTTC CASSYAGMGNEQFF
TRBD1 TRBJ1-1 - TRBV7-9 TGTGCCAGCAGCTTAGCGCTGGCAGGGGGCGGATTGGATTTT CASSLALAGGGLDF
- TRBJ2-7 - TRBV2 TGTGCCAGCACGGGCAGGGGGGACTCCTACGAGCAGTACTTC CASTGRGDSYEQYF
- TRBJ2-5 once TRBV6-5 TGTGCCAGCAGTTCTCCCGAGGCCGGACGGGACATGCAGTACTTC CASSSPEAGRDMQYF
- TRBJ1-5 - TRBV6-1 TGTGCCAGCAGTGATTGGTATAGGGGAAGCAATCAGCCCCAGCATTTT CASSDWYRGSNQPQHF
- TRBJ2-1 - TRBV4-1 TGCGCCAGCACCCGACAGCCGGGCTCCTACAATGAGCAGTTCTTC CASTRQPGSYNEQFF
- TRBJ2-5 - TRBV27 TGTGCCAGCAGTGCTCTAGACAGAAAAGAGACCCAGTACTTC CASSALDRKETQYF
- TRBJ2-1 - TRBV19 TGTGCCAGTAGTGCCGGCCCCGGGATCAACAATGAGCAGTTCTTC CASSAGPGINNEQFF
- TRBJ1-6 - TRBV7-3 TGTGCCAGCAGCTCCGGTGGAGGGAATTCACCCCTCCACTTT CASSSGGGNSPLHF
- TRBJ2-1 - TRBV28 TGTGCCAGCGATCTAGGTGCGGGGAGCTCCTACAATGAGCAGTTCTTC CASDLGAGSSYNEQFF
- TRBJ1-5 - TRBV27 TGTGCCAGCAGTTTCGTATCCTCTACAGGACTAGGGCAGCCCCAGCATTTT CASSFVSSTGLGQPQHF
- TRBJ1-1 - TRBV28 TGTGCCAGCAGTTTAAGGGGCGCCTCCACTGAAGCTTTCTTT CASSLRGASTEAFF
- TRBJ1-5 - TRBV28 TGTGCCAGCAATCGAGGGAAAGGCTTCAGTTTACTACTACATCAGCCCCAGCATTTT CASNRGKGFSLLLHQPQHF
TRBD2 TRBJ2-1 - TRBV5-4 TGTGCCAGCAGCTCCCCCGCGGGAGGTTACAATGAGCAGTTCTTC CASSSPAGGYNEQFF
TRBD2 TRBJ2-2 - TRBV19 TGTGCCAGTAGTCGGACTAGCGGGAGCACCGGGGAGCTGTTTTTT CASSRTSGSTGELFF
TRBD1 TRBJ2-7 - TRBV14 TGTGCCAGCAGCCGGGGATCCGGGACAGGGTCCTACGAGCAGTACTTC CASSRGSGTGSYEQYF
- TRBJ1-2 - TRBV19 TGTGCCAGTAGTATCACCGGGTCTTATGGCTACACCTTC CASSITGSYGYTF
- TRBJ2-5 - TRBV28 TGTGCCAGCAGTTTAGCGGGGACCCAGTACTTC CASSLAGTQYF
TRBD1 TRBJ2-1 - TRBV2 TGTGCCAGCAGTCCGGACAGGGCTGGTTTATATGAGCAGTTCTTC CASSPDRAGLYEQFF
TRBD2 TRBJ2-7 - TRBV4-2 TGTGCCAGCAGCCAAGGACTAGCGGGAACTTACGAGCAGTACTTC CASSQGLAGTYEQYF
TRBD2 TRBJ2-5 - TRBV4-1 TGCGCCAGCAGCCAAGGAGGGGGCCCTGCGACTAGCGGGATTAAGACCCAGTACTTC CASSQGGGPATSGIKTQYF
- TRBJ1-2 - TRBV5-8 TGTGCCAGCAGCTTGTTCAGAATTAACTATGGCTACACCTTC CASSLFRINYGYTF
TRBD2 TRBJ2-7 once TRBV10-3 TGTGCCATCAGTTCCGGGACTAGCGACCACGAGCAGTACTTC CAISSGTSDHEQYF
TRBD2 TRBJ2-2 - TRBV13 TGTGCCAGTAAAGACGTAGCGGGAGTCCCCGGGGAGCTGTTTTTT CASKDVAGVPGELFF
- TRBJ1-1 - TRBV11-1 TGTGCCAGCAGCTTATTGGGCCCAGCTTTCTTT CASSLLGPAFF
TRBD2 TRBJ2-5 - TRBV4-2 TGTGCCAGCAGCCAAGATGGTCCGGGGGGGTTACAAGAGACCCAGTACTTC CASSQDGPGGLQETQYF
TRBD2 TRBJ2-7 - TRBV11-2 TGTGCCAGCAGCTTAGATTGGGTAGCGGGAGGATACGAGCAGTACTTC CASSLDWVAGGYEQYF
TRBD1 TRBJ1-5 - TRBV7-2 TGTGCCAGCAGCTCGGGACAGGGGGGGATGTATAGCAATCAGCCCCAGCATTTT CASSSGQGGMYSNQPQHF
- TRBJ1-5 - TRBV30 TGTGCCTGGAGTACCCAGTCCAATCAGCCCCAGCATTTT CAWSTQSNQPQHF
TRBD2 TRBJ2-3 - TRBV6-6 TGTGCCAGCAGTTCGACTAGCGGGAGTCAAGATACGCAGTATTTT CASSSTSGSQDTQYF
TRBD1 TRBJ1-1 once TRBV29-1 TGCAGCGTTGATCACAGGGGAAACACTGAAGCTTTCTTT CSVDHRGNTEAFF
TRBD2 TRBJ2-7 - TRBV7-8 TGTGCCAGCAGCTTATTGCGGGGGTACGAGCAGTACTTC CASSLLRGYEQYF
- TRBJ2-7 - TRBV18 TGTGCCAGCTCACCGGATAGCGGCCCCTACGAGCAGTACTTC CASSPDSGPYEQYF
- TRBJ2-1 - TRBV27 TGTGCCAGCAGTCAAATGGCCTCCTACAATGAGCAGTTCTTC CASSQMASYNEQFF
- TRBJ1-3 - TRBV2 TGTGCCAGCAGTGAATCGGGAGACTCTGGAAACACCATATATTTT CASSESGDSGNTIYF
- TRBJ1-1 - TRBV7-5 TGTGCCAGAAGCTTAGTGTTCGTTCGGTTCGGCACTGAAGCTTTCTTT CARSLVFVRFGTEAFF
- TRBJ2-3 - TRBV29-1 TGCAGCGGCCGGGTCCCTGGAGATACGCAGTATTTT CSGRVPGDTQYF
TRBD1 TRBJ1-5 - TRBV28 TGTGCCAGCAGTTTCGGGACAGGGACTCGTCAGCCCCAGCATTTT CASSFGTGTRQPQHF
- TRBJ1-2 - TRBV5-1 TGCGCCAGCAGCCCGGTGGGAGGGAGCTATGGCTACACCTTC CASSPVGGSYGYTF
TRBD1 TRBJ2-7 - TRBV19 TGTGCCAGTAGTATAAGGACAGGGGAGAAAGAGCAGTACTTC CASSIRTGEKEQYF
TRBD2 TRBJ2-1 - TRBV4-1 TGCGCCAGCAGCCCGGGGGGAGGACGCGGGAGAGAATACAATGAGCAGTTCTTC CASSPGGGRGREYNEQFF
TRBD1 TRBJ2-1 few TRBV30 TGTGCCTGGAGTGCGGCAGGGGGCGCGTCCTACAATGAGCAGTTCTTC CAWSAAGGASYNEQFF
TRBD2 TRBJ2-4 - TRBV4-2 TGTGCCAGCAGCCGCGGATTAGCGGGAGTCCCCCGCGCCATTCAGTACTTC CASSRGLAGVPRAIQYF
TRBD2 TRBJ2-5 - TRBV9 TGTGCCAGCAGCGCCCGGGAGCGGGAGGAGACCCAGTACTTC CASSAREREETQYF
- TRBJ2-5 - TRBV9 TGTGCCAGCAGCGTAGGCAGGAAAGAGACCCAGTACTTC CASSVGRKETQYF